Below, 22 T cell receptor beta chains from the same sample are listed, as sequenced in a study of glioma-infiltrating T cells. Using RNA template, CDR3s of TCR alpha and beta were amplified with iRepertoire arm-PCR. In TCRdb, the multiplex PCR reads were re-called with MiXCR into one record per CDR3 protein. The data contain around 350,000 distinct CDR3 sequences, around 45% of them singletons. The sequencing sample was made of glioma tissue, nonneoplastic brain tissue, or PBMCs (not recorded which). The source is a human donor with low-grade glioma or glioblastoma, undergoing nonglioma brain surgery, or in good health (not recorded which).

Many counts were recorded for this clonotype. The DNA for the CDR3 is TGTGCCAGCAGTAGCACTCTCGGCTACACCTTC. This encodes CASSSTLGYTF. The rearrangement uses TRBV6-1 and TRBJ1-2; D not certain. Trimming took 5 bases from V and 8 from J, leaving 9 bases between them. CDR1 and CDR2 from the germline V gene are MNHNS and SASEGT. The CDR3 is made up of 11 amino acids.

V and J are TRBV2 and TRBJ2-3; D not certain. Trimming shortened V by 3 bases and J by 4 bases, and 11 bases separated the two germline ends. The CDR3 is 14 amino acids. Germline values: CDR1 SNHLY, CDR2 FYNNEI. CDR3 loop: CASSDPGLADTQYF. CDR3 DNA: TGTGCCAGCAGTGACCCCGGGTTGGCAGATACGCAGTATTTT. Full variable domain (missing parts from reference TRBV2 and TRBJ2-3): EPEVTQTPSHQVTQMGQEVILRCVPISNHLYFYWYRQILGQKVEFLVSFYNNEISEKSEIFDDQFSVERPDGSNFTLKIRSTKLEDSAMYFCASSDPGLADTQYFGPGTRLTVL.

The V and J genes are TRBV20-1 and TRBJ2-1; 11 nucleotides match TRBD2. V shed 2 bases, J shed 4 bases, and the junction held 7 bases outside the gene matches. The CDR3 is 16 residues long. Germline V gene data show CDR1 as DFQATT and CDR2 as SNEGSKA (reference sequence). The CDR3 region is CSARSTGTSGYNEQFF. CDR3 in DNA: TGCAGTGCTAGATCAACCGGGACTAGCGGTTACAATGAGCAGTTCTTC.

This clonotype showed up just once. One junction end does not reproduce the germline sequence, and a read error may be involved. V usage is TRBV7-2 and J usage is TRBJ1-5; a weak D match, TRBD1 (5 bases). The CDR3 has 13 amino acids. Germline CDR1 and CDR2: SGHTA and FQGNSA. Here the CDR3 DNA reads TGTGCCAGCAGCCCTCGGGGGAATCAGCCCCAGCGTTTT. Translating it yields CASSPRGNQPQRF.

The chain employs TRBV6-5 and TRBJ2-1, with D unresolved. The V end was cut by 2 bases, the J end by 1 base, with 15 bases between. Germline values: CDR1 MNHEY, CDR2 SVGAGI. This CDR3 region has 17 residues. CDR3 bases: TGTGCCAGCAGTTACGGCCCCAAGACCGAGTCCTACAATGAGCAGTTCTTC. Protein product: CASSYGPKTESYNEQFF.

The chain joins TRBV5-1 to TRBJ2-1; 9 bases map to TRBD2. Germline loops: CDR1 SGHRS, CDR2 YFSETQ. After removal of 2 bases from V and 4 bases from J, the junction contained 4 bases not matched to a gene. This CDR3 is built from 15 residues. CDR3 DNA sequence: TGCGCCAGCAGCTTTCTAGCGGGACCTTACAATGAGCAGTTCTTC. Its translation is CASSFLAGPYNEQFF.

This clonotype was seen more than once but under ten times. The chain joins TRBV20-1 to TRBJ1-3; TRBD1 might be the D (5 bases). The CDR3 has 16 residues. Per germline, CDR1 DFQATT and CDR2 SNEGSKA (reference sequence). V shed 2 bases and J shed 1 base, with 15 bases lying between them. The CDR3 loop reads CSARSFRPGSGNTIYF. The DNA of the CDR3 is TGCAGTGCTAGATCATTTCGCCCAGGGTCTGGAAACACCATATATTTT.

About this clonotype: A read error may be the cause here, since a much bigger clone is one base away. V gene TRBV7-2 combines with J gene TRBJ2-7; the match to TRBD2 covers 11 bases. The CDR3 spans 15 residues. CDR1 and CDR2 from the germline V gene are SGHTA and FQGNSA. This CDR3 is CASSTTSGGHYKQYF. CDR3 sequence (DNA): TGTGCCAGCAGCACTACTAGCGGGGGCCACTACAAGCAGTACTTC.

The V gene is TRBV6-1, the J gene TRBJ2-2; 8 nucleotides line up with TRBD1. This CDR3 has 16 residues. V lost 8 bases to trimming and J lost 7 bases; unmatched junction nucleotides: 15. Germline V gives CDR1 MNHNS, CDR2 SASEGT. CDR3 sequence: CASGKTGAPFVGELFF. In nucleotides, the CDR3 is TGTGCCAGCGGAAAGACAGGGGCGCCTTTCGTCGGGGAGCTGTTTTTT.

Many counts were recorded for this clonotype. The chain carries TRBV6-1 and TRBJ1-4, with TRBD1 as a possible D gene (6 bases). Between the trimmed V and J ends, which lost 1 base and 11 bases, there was a span of 20 bases. Per the germline V gene, CDR1 is MNHNS and CDR2 is SASEGT. This CDR3 region has 16 residues. The DNA of the CDR3 is TGTGCCAGCAGTGAAGGATCCACTACAGGGTTCGGTAAACTGTTTTTT. This gives the protein CASSEGSTTGFGKLFF.

On this clonotype itself: A much larger clone differs by one base, so this may be a read error. J is TRBJ2-7 and V is TRBV28; D tentatively reads TRBD1 or TRBD2 (5 bases each). Germline CDR1 reads MDHEN; CDR2 reads SYDVKM. This CDR3 comprises 13 residues. As DNA, the CDR3 is TGTGTCAGCATGGGGGATCCCTCCTACGAGCAGTACTTC. As protein: CVSMGDPSYEQYF.

This clonotype has ten or more counts. The V call is TRBV15, the J call TRBJ1-5; D uncertain. The CDR3 runs 13 residues. V dropped 0 bases and J dropped 5 bases, with 5 bases sitting between them. Germline values: CDR1 LNHNV, CDR2 YYDKDF (reference sequence). Here the CDR3 reads CATSRDLHQPQHF. The CDR3 region has the DNA TGTGCCACCAGCAGAGACCTGCATCAGCCCCAGCATTTT. Combining the CDR3 with reference TRBV15 and TRBJ1-5 gives the whole variable domain DAMVIQNPRYQVTQFGKPVTLSCSQTLNHNVMYWYQQKSSQAPKLLFHYYDKDFNNEADTPDNFQSRRPNTSFCFLDIRSPGLGDTAMYLCATSRDLHQPQHFGDGTRLSIL.

About this clonotype itself: Sequence at one end of the junction differs from germline and may be a read error. The chain employs TRBV10-2 and TRBJ1-4; D possibly corresponds to TRBD1 (6 bases). The CDR3 covers 13 residues. Germline V gene data show CDR1 as WSHSY and CDR2 as SAAADI. The CDR3 protein is CATSNPGDEKLFF. The CDR3 region has the DNA TGTGCCACCTCCAACCCAGGGGATGAAAAACTGTTTTTT.

This clonotype occurred a few times. The rearrangement links TRBV24-1 to TRBJ2-1, with D possibly being TRBD1 (5 bases). The V end lost 5 bases, the J end lost 7 bases, and 17 bases lay between the germline ends. The CDR3 runs to 15 residues. CDR1 is KGHDR, CDR2 SFDVKD, per germline. In nucleotides, the CDR3 is TGTGCCACCAGTGGTGGACATACAAACGAAAATGAGCAGTTCTTC. The encoded protein is CATSGGHTNENEQFF.

This clonotype was counted many times. The chain combines TRBV28 with TRBJ1-2, with 8 positions matching TRBD1. CDR1 is MDHEN, CDR2 SYDVKM, per germline. The V and J ends lost 2 bases and 6 bases, in that order; junction bases with no gene match: 5. This CDR3 is 14 amino acids long. This CDR3 reads CASSLPGTGDGYTF. CDR3 nucleotide sequence: TGTGCCAGCAGTTTACCCGGGACAGGAGATGGCTACACCTTC.

This chain connects TRBV7-2 to TRBJ2-3; 7 bases line up with TRBD1. The CDR3 consists of 17 residues. Germline V gene lookup returns CDR1 SGHTA and CDR2 FQGNSA. V shed 2 bases, J shed 1 base, and the junction held 9 bases outside the gene matches. The CDR3 sequence is CASSLYRDSHGTDTQYF. The DNA of the CDR3 is TGTGCCAGCAGCTTATACCGGGACAGTCACGGCACAGATACGCAGTATTTT.

A few counts support this clonotype. The chain employs TRBV4-1 and TRBJ1-1; possible D gene TRBD1, 6 bases. This CDR3 comprises 13 residues. Looked up from germline, CDR1 is MGHRA and CDR2 is YSYEKL. V shed 7 bases and J shed 6 bases, with 15 bases lying between them. CDR3 DNA: TGCGCCAGCACCGCTGCAGGGGCAGCTGAAGCTTTCTTT. This codes for CASTAAGAAEAFF.

This clonotype has just a few counts. The chain combines TRBV20-1 with TRBJ2-1, with D tentatively TRBD2 (6 bases). V was clipped by 4 bases and J by 2 bases, with 9 bases between them. This CDR3 contains 13 residues. Germline V gene lookup returns CDR1 DFQATT and CDR2 SNEGSKA (reference sequence). CDR3 nucleotide sequence: TGCAGTGCTAAGGCGGGAACCTACAATGAGCAGTTCTTC. Translated: CSAKAGTYNEQFF.

The J gene is TRBJ2-3, the V gene TRBV6-2 or TRBV6-3; TRBD1 is a possible D gene (6 bases). The CDR3 totals 16 residues. CDR1 and CDR2 from the germline V gene are MNHEY and SVGEGT. Trimming pared 5 bases from V and 3 bases from J, leaving 18 bases between. The CDR3 spells CASSPQLGARTDTQYF. DNA of the CDR3: TGTGCCAGCAGTCCCCAGCTGGGGGCAAGAACAGATACGCAGTATTTT.

The chain employs TRBV12-3 or TRBV12-4 and TRBJ2-1; D call uncertain. The CDR3 totals 15 residues. V lost 6 bases, J lost 2 bases, and 14 bases lay in between. CDR3 amino acids: CASRTGDGAYNEQFF. DNA of the CDR3: TGTGCCAGCAGAACGGGTGACGGAGCCTACAATGAGCAGTTCTTC.

Concerning this clonotype itself: A much larger clone lies one base from this, so it may be a read error. The chain has TRBV27 and TRBJ2-5, with 7 nucleotides matching TRBD1. Germline loops: CDR1 MNHEY, CDR2 SMNVEV (reference sequence). CDR3 length equals 15 residues. The CDR3 protein is CANSLEGGQEETQYF. CDR3 nucleotides: TGTGCCAACAGTTTAGAAGGAGGACAGGAAGAGACCCAGTACTTC.

This clonotype was recorded at least ten times. The V and J genes are TRBV25-1 and TRBJ2-1; perhaps TRBD2 as D (7 bases). Per the germline V gene, CDR1 is MGHDK and CDR2 is SYGVNS. The CDR3 has 17 residues. The V end lost 5 bases, the J end lost 0 bases, and 17 bases lay between the germline ends. The chain's CDR3 is CASSPGALADSYNEQFF. The CDR3 DNA sequence: TGTGCCAGCAGTCCAGGGGCCCTAGCGGACTCCTACAATGAGCAGTTCTTC.